This TCR beta chain is drawn from a study of blood T cell repertoires in COVID-19. Study as a whole: Italy, Spain and the United States were the sources of the convalescent and acute COVID-19 samples.

Individuals drawn from 20 to 25 US areas were about 18 to 90 years old. Categorization into cohorts depended on clinical history that participants reported. TCRdb's table, derived via immunoSEQ multiplex PCR, lists solely in-frame clones and lacks some. The sample has 150,000 to 200,000 clones, 80% seen once; the top ten hold about 15%. Germline V gene sequence: CDR1 MNHNS, CDR2 SASEGT. The CDR3 consists of 13 residues. V gave up 2 bases and J gave up 6 bases, with 8 bases separating them. Sample: PBMCs or T cells enriched from blood (not recorded which). The chain employs TRBV6-1 and TRBJ2-1; D is undetermined. The receptor comes from a man aged 55 to 70 who had been exposed to COVID-19. The CDR3 sequence is CASSELGFNEQFF. The DNA for the CDR3 is TGTGCCAGCAGTGAATTGGGCTTCAATGAGCAGTTCTTC.